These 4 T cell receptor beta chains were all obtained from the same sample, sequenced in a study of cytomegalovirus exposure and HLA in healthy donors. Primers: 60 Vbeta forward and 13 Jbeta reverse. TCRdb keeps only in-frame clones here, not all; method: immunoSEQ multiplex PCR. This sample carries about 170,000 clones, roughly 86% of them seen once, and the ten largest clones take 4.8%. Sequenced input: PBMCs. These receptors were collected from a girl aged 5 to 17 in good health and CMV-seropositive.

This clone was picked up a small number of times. The CDR3 is CASSIDVAREETQYF. The CDR3 DNA is TGTGCCAGTAGTATAGATGTGGCTAGAGAAGAGACCCAGTACTTC. This chain uses TRBV19 with TRBJ2-5; D remains ambiguous. V lost 0 bases and J 3 bases, leaving 11 bases between the germline ends. CDR1 is LNHDA and CDR2 is SQIVND in the germline V gene (reference sequence). The CDR3 totals 15 residues.

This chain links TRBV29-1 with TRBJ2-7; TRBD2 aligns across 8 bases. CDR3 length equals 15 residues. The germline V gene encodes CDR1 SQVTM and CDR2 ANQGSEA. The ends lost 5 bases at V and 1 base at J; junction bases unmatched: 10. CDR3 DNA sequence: TGCAGCGTTCGAAGCCCGGGACTAGGATCCTACGAGCAGTACTTC. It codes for CSVRSPGLGSYEQYF.

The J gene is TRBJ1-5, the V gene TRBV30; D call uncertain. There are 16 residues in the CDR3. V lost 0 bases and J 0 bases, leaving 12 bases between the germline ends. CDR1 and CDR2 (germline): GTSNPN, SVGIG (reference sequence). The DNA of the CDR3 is TGTGCCTGGAGTGTACACCAGAAATATAGCAATCAGCCCCAGCATTTT. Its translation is CAWSVHQKYSNQPQHF.

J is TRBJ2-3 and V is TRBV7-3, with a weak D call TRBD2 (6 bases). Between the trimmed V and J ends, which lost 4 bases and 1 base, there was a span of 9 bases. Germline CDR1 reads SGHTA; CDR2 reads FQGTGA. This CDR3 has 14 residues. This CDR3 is CASSSGEGTDTQYF. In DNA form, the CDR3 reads TGTGCCAGCAGCTCGGGGGAAGGCACAGATACGCAGTATTTT.